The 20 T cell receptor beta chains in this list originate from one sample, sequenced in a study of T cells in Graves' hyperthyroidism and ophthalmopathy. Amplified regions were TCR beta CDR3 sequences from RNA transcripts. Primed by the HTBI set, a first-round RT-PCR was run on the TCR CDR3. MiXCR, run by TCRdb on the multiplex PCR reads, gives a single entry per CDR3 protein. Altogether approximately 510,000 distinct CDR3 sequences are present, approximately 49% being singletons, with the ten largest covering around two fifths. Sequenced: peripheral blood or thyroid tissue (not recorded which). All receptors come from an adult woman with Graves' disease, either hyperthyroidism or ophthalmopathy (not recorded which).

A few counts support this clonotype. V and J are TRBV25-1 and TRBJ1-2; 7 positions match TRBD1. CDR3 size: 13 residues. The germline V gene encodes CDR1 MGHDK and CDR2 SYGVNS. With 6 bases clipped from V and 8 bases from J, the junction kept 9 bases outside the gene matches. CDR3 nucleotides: TGTGCCAGCAGCGACGACAGGGCTAGAGGCTACACCTTC. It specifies CASSDDRARGYTF.

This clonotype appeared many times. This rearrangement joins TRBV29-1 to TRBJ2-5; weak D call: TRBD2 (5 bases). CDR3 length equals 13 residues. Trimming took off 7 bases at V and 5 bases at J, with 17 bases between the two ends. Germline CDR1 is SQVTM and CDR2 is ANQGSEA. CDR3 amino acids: CSALAGIQETQYF. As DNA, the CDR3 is TGCAGCGCCCTGGCCGGGATACAGGAGACCCAGTACTTC.

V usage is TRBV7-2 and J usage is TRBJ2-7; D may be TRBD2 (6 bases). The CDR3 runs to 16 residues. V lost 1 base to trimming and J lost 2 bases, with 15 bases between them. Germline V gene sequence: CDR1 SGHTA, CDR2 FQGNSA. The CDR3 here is CASSLGRGGETYEQYF. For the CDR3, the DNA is TGTGCCAGCAGCTTAGGGCGTGGAGGGGAGACCTACGAGCAGTACTTC.

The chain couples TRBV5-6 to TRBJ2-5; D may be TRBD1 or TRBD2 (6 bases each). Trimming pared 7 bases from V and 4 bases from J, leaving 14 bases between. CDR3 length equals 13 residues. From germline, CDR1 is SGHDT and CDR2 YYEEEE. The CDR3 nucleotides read TGTGCCAGCGACAGGAGGGGGAGAGAGACCCAGTACTTC. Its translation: CASDRRGRETQYF.

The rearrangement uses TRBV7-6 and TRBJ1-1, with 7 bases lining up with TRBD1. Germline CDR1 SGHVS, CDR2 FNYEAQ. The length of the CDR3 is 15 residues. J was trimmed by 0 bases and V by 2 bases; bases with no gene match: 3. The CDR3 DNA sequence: TGTGCCAGCAGCTTAATGGGACAGATGAACACTGAAGCTTTCTTT. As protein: CASSLMGQMNTEAFF.

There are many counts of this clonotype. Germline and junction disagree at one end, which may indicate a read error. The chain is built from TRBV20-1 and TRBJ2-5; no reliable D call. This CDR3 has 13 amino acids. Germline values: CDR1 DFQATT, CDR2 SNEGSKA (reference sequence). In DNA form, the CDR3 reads TGCAGCGCTAACCGGGCCCTTCGGGAGACCCAGTACTTC. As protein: CSANRALRETQYF.

The CDR3 coding sequence is TGCAGCAGTGAATTTGCGGGCGAAGAGACCCAGTACTTC. The encoded protein is CSSEFAGEETQYF. The rearrangement links TRBV29-1 to TRBJ2-5; a weak D match, TRBD2 (5 bases). The germline V gene has CDR1 SQVTM and CDR2 ANQGSEA. Trimming pared 8 bases from V and 3 bases from J, leaving 16 bases between. The CDR3 extends over 13 amino acids.

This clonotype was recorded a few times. The CDR3 protein is CATSRDRGEKLFF. The CDR3 nucleotides are TGTGCCACCAGCAGAGATCGGGGTGAAAAACTGTTTTTT. The rearrangement joins TRBV15 to TRBJ1-4; D is unclear. The V gene's germline CDR1 is LNHNV and CDR2 YYDKDF (reference sequence). The CDR3 sequence is 13 residues long. V was cut by 0 bases and J by 7 bases, with 6 bases left in between.

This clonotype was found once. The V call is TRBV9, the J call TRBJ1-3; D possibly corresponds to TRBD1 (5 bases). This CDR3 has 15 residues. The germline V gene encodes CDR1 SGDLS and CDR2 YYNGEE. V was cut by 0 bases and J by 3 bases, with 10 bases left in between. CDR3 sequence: CASSVEGVLGNTIYF. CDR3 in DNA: TGTGCCAGCAGCGTAGAAGGGGTTCTTGGAAACACCATATATTTT.

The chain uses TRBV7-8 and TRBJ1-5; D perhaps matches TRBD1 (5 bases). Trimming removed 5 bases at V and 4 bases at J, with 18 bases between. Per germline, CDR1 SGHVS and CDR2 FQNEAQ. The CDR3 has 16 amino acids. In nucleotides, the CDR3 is TGTGCCAGCAGCCGAAAGGTGGGGCAGCCGAATCAGCCCCAGCATTTT. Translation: CASSRKVGQPNQPQHF.

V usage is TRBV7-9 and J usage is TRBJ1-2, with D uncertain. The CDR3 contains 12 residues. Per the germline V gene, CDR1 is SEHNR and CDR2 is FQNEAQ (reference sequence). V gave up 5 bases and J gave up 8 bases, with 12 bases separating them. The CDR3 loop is CASSVETDGYTF. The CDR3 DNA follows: TGTGCCAGCAGCGTTGAGACGGACGGCTACACCTTC.

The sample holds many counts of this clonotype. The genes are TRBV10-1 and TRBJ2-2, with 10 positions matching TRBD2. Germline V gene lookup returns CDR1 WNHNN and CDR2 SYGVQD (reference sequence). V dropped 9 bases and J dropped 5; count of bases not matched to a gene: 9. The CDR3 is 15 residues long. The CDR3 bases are TGCGCCAGAACGTCCAGCGGGAGGGGAACCGGGGAGCTGTTTTTT. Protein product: CARTSSGRGTGELFF.

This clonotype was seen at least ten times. The CDR3 DNA follows: TGCAGTGCTAGAGAAGGGAATATGAACACTGAAGCTTTCTTT. Encoded protein: CSAREGNMNTEAFF. The chain carries TRBV20-1 and TRBJ1-1; D remains unclear. The CDR3 has 14 residues. The V end was cut by 0 bases, the J end by 0 bases, with 8 bases between. Looked up from germline, CDR1 is DFQATT and CDR2 is SNEGSKA (reference sequence).

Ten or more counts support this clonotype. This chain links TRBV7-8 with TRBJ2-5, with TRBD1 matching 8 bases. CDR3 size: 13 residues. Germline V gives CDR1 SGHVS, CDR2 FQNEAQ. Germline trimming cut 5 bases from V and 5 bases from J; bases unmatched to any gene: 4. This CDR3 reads CASSRTGIETQYF. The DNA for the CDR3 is TGTGCCAGCAGCCGGACAGGGATCGAGACCCAGTACTTC.

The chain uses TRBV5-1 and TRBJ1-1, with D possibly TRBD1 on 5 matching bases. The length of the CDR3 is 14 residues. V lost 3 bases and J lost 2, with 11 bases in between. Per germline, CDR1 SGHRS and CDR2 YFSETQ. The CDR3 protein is CASSSWDQNTEAFF. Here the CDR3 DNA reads TGCGCCAGCAGCTCTTGGGACCAAAACACTGAAGCTTTCTTT.

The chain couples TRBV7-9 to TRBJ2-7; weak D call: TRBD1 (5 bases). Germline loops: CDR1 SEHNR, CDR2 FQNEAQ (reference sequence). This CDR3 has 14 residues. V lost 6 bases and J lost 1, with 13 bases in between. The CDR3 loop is CASSVRRDSYEQYF. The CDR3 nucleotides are TGTGCCAGCAGTGTCCGCAGGGATTCCTACGAGCAGTACTTC.

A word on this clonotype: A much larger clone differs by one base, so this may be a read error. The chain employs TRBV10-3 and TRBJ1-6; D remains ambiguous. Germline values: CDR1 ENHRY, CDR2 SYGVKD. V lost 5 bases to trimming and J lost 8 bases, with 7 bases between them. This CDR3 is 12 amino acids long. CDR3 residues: CAISHIDSPLHF. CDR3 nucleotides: TGTGCCATCAGTCATATCGATTCACCCCTCCACTTT.

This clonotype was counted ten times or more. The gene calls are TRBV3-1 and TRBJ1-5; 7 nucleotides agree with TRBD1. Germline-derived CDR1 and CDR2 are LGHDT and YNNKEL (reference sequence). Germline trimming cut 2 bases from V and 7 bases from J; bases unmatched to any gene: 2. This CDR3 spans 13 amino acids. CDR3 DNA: TGTGCCAGCAGCCAAACAGGGGCCCAGCCCCAGCATTTT. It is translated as CASSQTGAQPQHF.

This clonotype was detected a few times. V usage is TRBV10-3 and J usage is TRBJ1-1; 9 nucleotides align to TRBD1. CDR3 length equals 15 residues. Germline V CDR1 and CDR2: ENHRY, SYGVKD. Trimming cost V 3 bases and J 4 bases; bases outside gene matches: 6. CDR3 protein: CAISDGTGLSTEAFF. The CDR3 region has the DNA TGTGCCATCAGTGATGGGACAGGGTTGAGCACTGAAGCTTTCTTT.

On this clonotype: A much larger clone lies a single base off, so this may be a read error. In nucleotides, the CDR3 is TGTGCCAGCAGCTTAGGGTCTGGGGGAAGATATGGCTACACCTTC. It is translated as CASSLGSGGRYGYTF. This chain links TRBV5-5 with TRBJ1-2; TRBD1 is a possible D gene (5 bases). This CDR3 comprises 15 residues. Germline lookup yields CDR1 SGHKS and CDR2 YYEKEE (reference sequence). V lost 2 bases and J lost 5, with 16 bases in between.